These 14 T cell receptor beta chains share one sample of origin, sequenced in a study of blood T cell repertoires in COVID-19. Here immunoSEQ multiplex PCR was the method, and the copy in TCRdb shows in-frame clones only, minus some. This sample carries tens of thousands of clones, more than 60% of them seen once, and the ten largest clones take more than 15%. The material sequenced was peripheral blood. The receptors shown here come from a woman aged 45-60 years with active or convalescent COVID-19.

This clone was seen only once. V and J are TRBV5-1 and TRBJ2-1, with 14 positions matching TRBD2. The length of the CDR3 is 16 residues. CDR1 is SGHRS, CDR2 YFSETQ, per germline. Trimming at V came to 9 bases and at J to 8 bases, leaving 13 bases not matched to a gene. The chain's CDR3 is CATSGLAGGLVDEQFF. CDR3 sequence (DNA): TGCGCCACCTCCGGACTAGCGGGAGGTTTGGTGGATGAGCAGTTCTTC.

V is TRBV3-1 (or the pseudogene TRBV3-2) and J is TRBJ2-1; D is possibly TRBD1 (6 bases). CDR3 length equals 14 residues. Germline lookup yields CDR1 LGHDT and CDR2 YNNKEL (reference sequence). Trimming pared 1 base from V and 4 bases from J, leaving 8 bases between. The CDR3 protein is CASSQVGTYNEQFF. DNA for the CDR3: TGTGCCAGCAGCCAAGTCGGGACATACAATGAGCAGTTCTTC.

This sequence joins TRBV18 and TRBJ1-1; 10 bases align to TRBD1. CDR1 is KGHSH, CDR2 LQKENI, per germline. The CDR3 sequence is 17 residues long. V shed 4 bases and J 1 base; nucleotides not matched to a gene: 9. The CDR3 sequence is CASSRLLDRGTNTEAFF. The CDR3 coding sequence is TGTGCCAGCTCACGCCTTTTGGACAGGGGGACGAACACTGAAGCTTTCTTT. The full variable domain, rest sourced from reference TRBV18 and TRBJ1-1, is NAGVMQNPRHLVRRRGQEARLRCSPMKGHSHVYWYRQLPEEGLKFMVYLQKENIIDESGMPKERFSAEFPKEGPSILRIQQVVRGDSAAYFCASSRLLDRGTNTEAFFGQGTRLTVV.

CDR3 sequence: CASSLAPRGETQYF. CDR3 nucleotide sequence: TGTGCCAGCAGCTTAGCCCCAAGGGGAGAGACCCAGTACTTC. This chain joins TRBV7-2 and TRBJ2-5; possible D gene TRBD1, 5 bases. The CDR3 has 14 amino acids. CDR1 SGHTA and CDR2 FQGNSA come from the germline V gene. V lost 0 bases to trimming and J lost 4 bases, with 9 bases between them.

This clone appeared a single time. V is TRBV6-5 and J is TRBJ1-1; D is ambiguous. Trimming removed 6 bases at V and 4 bases at J, with 12 bases between. This CDR3 spans 13 amino acids. CDR1 and CDR2 (germline): MNHEY, SVGAGI. The CDR3 reads CASRRGSGTEAFF. CDR3 coding DNA: TGTGCCAGCAGACGAGGTTCTGGCACTGAAGCTTTCTTT.

The V gene is TRBV7-2, the J gene TRBJ1-1; D call uncertain. The germline gives CDR1 SGHTA, CDR2 FQGNSA. CDR3 length: 13 residues. Trimming pared 2 bases from V and 1 base from J, leaving 5 bases between. For the CDR3, the DNA is TGTGCCAGCAGCTTACGGGGGAACACTGAAGCTTTCTTT. Translated: CASSLRGNTEAFF.

The table lists this clone with a few counts. This chain joins TRBV28 and TRBJ2-5; TRBD2 agrees at 14 bases. Germline values: CDR1 MDHEN, CDR2 SYDVKM. The V gene end was trimmed by 6 bases and the J gene end by 4 bases; junction bases not matched to a gene: 13. This CDR3 region has 18 residues. The CDR3 nucleotides read TGTGCCAGCAGGGGTCCGGGACTAGCGGGAGTGGCAGCAGAGACCCAGTACTTC. It translates to CASRGPGLAGVAAETQYF.

The rearrangement links TRBV11-2 to TRBJ2-5; 7 nucleotides agree with TRBD1. The germline CDR1 and CDR2 sequences are SGHAT and FQNNGV. The CDR3 sequence is 17 residues long. The V segment lost 4 bases and the J segment 5 bases; nucleotides outside the gene matches: 16. The CDR3 loop reads CASSSDGNDRVHETQYF. The CDR3 DNA is TGTGCCAGCAGCTCAGATGGCAATGACAGGGTCCACGAGACCCAGTACTTC.

The chain is built from TRBV7-9 and TRBJ2-1, with TRBD2 matching over 7 bases. CDR1 SEHNR and CDR2 FQNEAQ come from the germline V gene (reference sequence). V lost 2 bases to trimming and J lost 4 bases; unmatched junction nucleotides: 14. The CDR3 length is 18 residues. The chain's CDR3 is CASSLPNRASGLYNEQFF. DNA of the CDR3: TGTGCCAGCAGCTTACCCAACCGGGCTAGCGGACTGTACAATGAGCAGTTCTTC.

The V call is TRBV3-1 (or the pseudogene TRBV3-2), the J call TRBJ2-3, with a possible D match to TRBD2 (5 bases). The CDR3 is 15 residues long. Per germline, CDR1 LGHDT and CDR2 YNNKEL (reference sequence). V shed 3 bases and J shed 3 bases, with 13 bases lying between them. Here the CDR3 reads CASSQGGWRTDTQYF. CDR3 sequence (DNA): TGTGCCAGCAGCCAGGGCGGGTGGAGAACAGATACGCAGTATTTT.

This clone was picked up one time. The CDR3 loop is CASRPQEISGNTIYF. The CDR3 region has the DNA TGTGCCAGCAGACCACAGGAGATCTCTGGAAACACCATATATTTT. The rearrangement joins TRBV6-5 to TRBJ1-3, with D possibly matching TRBD1 (5 bases). The ends were cut back, 6 bases at V and 0 bases at J, with 12 bases in the middle. This CDR3 region has 15 residues. Germline assignment: CDR1 MNHEY and CDR2 SVGAGI.

The chain carries TRBV5-5 and TRBJ2-5, with 7 bases that match TRBD1. The trim removed 4 bases at V and 1 base at J, leaving 4 bases unmatched. The V gene's germline CDR1 is SGHKS and CDR2 YYEKEE (reference sequence). The CDR3 consists of 14 residues. CDR3 region: CASSTGQVQETQYF. The CDR3 DNA follows: TGTGCCAGCAGCACCGGACAGGTCCAAGAGACCCAGTACTTC.

V gene TRBV3-1 (or the pseudogene TRBV3-2) combines with J gene TRBJ1-2; weak D call: TRBD1 (5 bases). Germline V gene sequence: CDR1 LGHDT, CDR2 YNNKEL (reference sequence). Deletions cut 0 bases from V and 5 bases from J, with 10 bases between. This CDR3 is built from 14 residues. The CDR3 nucleotides are TGTGCCAGCAGCCAAGATCCCCGGGGGTATGGCTACACCTTC. Protein: CASSQDPRGYGYTF.

This clone was observed once. This rearrangement joins TRBV10-1 to TRBJ2-1; D ambiguous. Trimming took off 3 bases at V and 3 bases at J, with 12 bases between the two ends. This CDR3 comprises 15 residues. Germline V gene sequence: CDR1 WNHNN, CDR2 SYGVQD (reference sequence). The CDR3 region has the DNA TGCGCCAGCAGTGAATCTCAGAGGAACTACAATGAGCAGTTCTTC. Protein sequence: CASSESQRNYNEQFF.